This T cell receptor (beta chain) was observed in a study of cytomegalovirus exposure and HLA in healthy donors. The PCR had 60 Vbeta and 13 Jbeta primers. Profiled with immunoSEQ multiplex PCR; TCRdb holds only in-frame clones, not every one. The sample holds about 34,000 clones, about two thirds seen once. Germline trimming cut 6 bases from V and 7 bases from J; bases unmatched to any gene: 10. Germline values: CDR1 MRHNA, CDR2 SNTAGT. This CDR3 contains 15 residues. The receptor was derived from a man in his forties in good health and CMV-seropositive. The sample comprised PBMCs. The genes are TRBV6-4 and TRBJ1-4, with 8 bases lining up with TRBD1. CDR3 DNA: TGTGCCAGCAGCCACTCAGGGGGCTTGGGTGAAAAACTGTTTTTT. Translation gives CASSHSGGLGEKLFF.